Listed below are T cell receptor beta chains from one sample, sequenced in a study of T cell changes during pregnancy in multiple sclerosis. Sequencing was performed with immunoSEQ multiplex PCR; in TCRdb, only in-frame clones are kept and a portion is missing. The data show over 50,000 clones, with approximately 90% seen just once and less than 1.5% held by the top ten. The material was peripheral blood, obtained in the third trimester of pregnancy. The receptor source for this set is a female donor in good health, enrolled as a control in a pregnancy study. Each CDR3 is given with its conserved first and last residue. D genes are given only for firm matches. Clone size is given for some rows only: seen once, a few or many times, or a class if the clone is expanded.

J gene	clone size	D gene	V gene	CDR3 DNA	CDR3 protein
TRBJ2-3	NA	TRBD2	TRBV9	TGTGCCAGCCAGCGGGGGGACAGCACAGATACGCAGTATTTT	CASQRGDSTDTQYF
TRBJ1-2	NA	NA	TRBV6-5	TGTGCCAGCAGTTACTCCCGGTCCTCCAACTATGGCTACACCTTC	CASSYSRSSNYGYTF
TRBJ1-2	NA	TRBD1	TRBV27	TGTGCCAGCAGTTTAACGGCAGGGGGCAGTGGCTACACCTTC	CASSLTAGGSGYTF
TRBJ1-2	NA	NA	TRBV9	TGTGCCAGCAGCGTAGTGGGGGGAAACTATGGCTACACCTTC	CASSVVGGNYGYTF
TRBJ1-1	NA	NA	TRBV30	TGTGCCTGGAGTGTATCAGGGGAACGAGCTTTCTTT	CAWSVSGERAFF
TRBJ1-5	NA	TRBD1	TRBV27	TGTGCCAGCAGCGACGGGACAGCCCCCAATCAGCCCCAGCATTTT	CASSDGTAPNQPQHF
TRBJ2-7	NA	TRBD1	TRBV7-9	TGTGCCAGCGGGGGACAGGGGAGCGAGCAGTACTTC	CASGGQGSEQYF
TRBJ1-5	NA	NA	TRBV7-2	TGTGCCAGCAGCTTAGTTCACACAGGATCAAGGGAGCCCCAGCATTTT	CASSLVHTGSREPQHF
TRBJ1-3	NA	NA	TRBV4-2	TGTGCCAGCAGCCAAGATAATTTAAGGGGGGGTGGAAACACCATATATTTT	CASSQDNLRGGGNTIYF
TRBJ1-1	NA	NA	TRBV7-9	TGTGCCAGCACCTCCGAAGCGGACGAAGCTTTCTTT	CASTSEADEAFF
TRBJ2-5	NA	NA	TRBV4-1	TGCGCCAGCAGCCCAGAAGAGACCCAGTACTTC	CASSPEETQYF
TRBJ1-1	once	NA	TRBV5-1	TGCGCCAGCAGCCACGGGTCGAACACTGAAGCTTTCTTT	CASSHGSNTEAFF
TRBJ1-2	NA	TRBD1	TRBV7-9	TGTGCCAGCAGCTTAGATTGGGACAGGGGGCTGAATGGCTACACCTTC	CASSLDWDRGLNGYTF
TRBJ1-1	NA	NA	TRBV29-1	TGCAGCGTTTCAGAGAACACTGAAGCTTTCTTT	CSVSENTEAFF
TRBJ1-2	NA	TRBD1	TRBV7-3	TGTGCCAGCAGCTTCACAGGGGGCGAGACTAAGAACTATGGCTACACCTTC	CASSFTGGETKNYGYTF
TRBJ1-4	NA	NA	TRBV7-2	TGTGCCAGCGGCGACAGGATGACAACTAATGAAAAACTGTTTTTT	CASGDRMTTNEKLFF
TRBJ1-2	NA	TRBD1	TRBV7-9	TGTGCCAGCAGCGTGAGCGGGACAGGGCGCGGCTACACCTTC	CASSVSGTGRGYTF
TRBJ2-5	NA	TRBD2	TRBV2	TGTGCCAGCACAACTAGCGGGGAGACCCAGTACTTC	CASTTSGETQYF
TRBJ1-2	NA	NA	TRBV27	TGTGCCAGCAGTTTATTGGGAGCCAACTATGGCTACACCTTC	CASSLLGANYGYTF
TRBJ1-5	once	NA	TRBV18	TGTGCCAGCTCGCCTGACACATATAGCAATCAGCCCCAGCATTTT	CASSPDTYSNQPQHF
TRBJ2-2	NA	NA	TRBV15	TGTGCCACCAGCAAATTGAGTAACACCGGGGAGCTGTTTTTT	CATSKLSNTGELFF
TRBJ1-1	NA	NA	TRBV12-5	TGTGCTAGTGGTTTTGGGCAGGAAGCTTTCTTT	CASGFGQEAFF
TRBJ2-3	NA	TRBD2	TRBV4-1	TGCGCCAGCAGCCAAGCCGGGGGGACTAGCGGGGTAAATACGCAGTATTTT	CASSQAGGTSGVNTQYF
TRBJ1-1	NA	TRBD1	TRBV5-1	TGCGCCAGCGGTAGAGGGGGCGCCCCTATGAACACTGAAGCTTTCTTT	CASGRGGAPMNTEAFF
TRBJ2-7	NA	NA	TRBV2	TGTGCCAGCAGAAGGGCGGGGACCGTTTACGAGCAGTACTTC	CASRRAGTVYEQYF
TRBJ1-6	NA	TRBD1	TRBV19	TGTGCCAGTAGTATCCCCGGACAGGGAAGTTCACCCCTCCACTTT	CASSIPGQGSSPLHF
TRBJ2-2	NA	NA	TRBV5-1	TGCGCCAGCAGCCTATGGGCAGGTGCCACCGGGGAGCTGTTTTTT	CASSLWAGATGELFF
TRBJ2-7	once	TRBD1	TRBV7-2	TGTGCCAGCAGCCCCTCGGGAAGGGGGCCCCTCGGCGAGCAGTACTTC	CASSPSGRGPLGEQYF
TRBJ1-1	NA	NA	TRBV7-8	TGTGCCAGCAGCTTCAGACTGAACGCTGAAGCTTTCTTT	CASSFRLNAEAFF
TRBJ2-3	NA	NA	TRBV7-9	TGTGCCAGCAGCTCCGGACAGCACACAGATACGCAGTATTTT	CASSSGQHTDTQYF
TRBJ2-5	NA	TRBD2	TRBV7-9	TGTGCCAGCAGCTTAAACAGCGGGGGAAATCAAGAGACCCAGTACTTC	CASSLNSGGNQETQYF
TRBJ1-1	NA	NA	TRBV15	TGTGCCACCCTAAGAGCCGGGACAAGTCGAAGGGAAGCTTTCTTT	CATLRAGTSRREAFF
TRBJ1-2	NA	TRBD1	TRBV14	TGTGCCAGCAGAGCGGACAGGGGGAACGGCTACACCTTC	CASRADRGNGYTF
TRBJ2-3	NA	TRBD2	TRBV7-9	TGTGCCAGCAGCTTAGGAGCGGGGGGGACAGATACGCAGTATTTT	CASSLGAGGTDTQYF
TRBJ2-2	NA	TRBD1	TRBV28	TGTGCCAGCAGTTTACGGACAGGGGTTGCCGGGGAGCTGTTTTTT	CASSLRTGVAGELFF
TRBJ2-5	NA	NA	TRBV10-1	TGCGCCAGCCCTGTCGGCGGGGAGACCCAGTACTTC	CASPVGGETQYF
TRBJ2-7	NA	NA	TRBV7-2	TGTGCCAGCAGCTTAGAATGGGACAACTCCTACGAGCAGTACTTC	CASSLEWDNSYEQYF
TRBJ2-7	NA	TRBD1	TRBV27	TGTGCCAGCCACAGGGGAGAAGGGTACGAGCAGTACTTC	CASHRGEGYEQYF
TRBJ1-4	NA	TRBD1	TRBV30	TGTGCCTGGAGCCGGAGGCGACAGGGTCTTGATGAAAAACTGTTTTTT	CAWSRRRQGLDEKLFF
TRBJ2-1	NA	TRBD2	TRBV5-1	TGCGCCAGCAGCCTCCTGCCGGGGGCGGGGGGCCCGTTCAATGAGCAGTTCTTC	CASSLLPGAGGPFNEQFF
TRBJ2-3	NA	TRBD2	TRBV4-3	TGCGCCAGCAGCCAAGAAACTAGCGGGTGGTGGGGCACAGATACGCAGTATTTT	CASSQETSGWWGTDTQYF
TRBJ2-7	NA	TRBD1	TRBV6-6	TGTGCCAGCAGTTCGACAGGGGGGATCTACGAGCAGTACTTC	CASSSTGGIYEQYF
TRBJ1-2	NA	NA	TRBV2	TGTGCCAGCAGTGAAGCCCTGCTACCTTCTAACTATGGCTACACCTTC	CASSEALLPSNYGYTF
TRBJ2-1	NA	NA	TRBV7-9	TGTGCCAGCAGCCTAGGGGCGGGAAGCTCCTACAATGAGCAGTTCTTC	CASSLGAGSSYNEQFF
TRBJ1-1	NA	TRBD1	TRBV11-2	TGTGCCACCCGACAGGGACTGAACACTGAAGCTTTCTTT	CATRQGLNTEAFF
TRBJ1-2	NA	TRBD1	TRBV10-1	TGCGCCAGCGGAACCGGGGACAGCCCTAACTATGGCTACACCTTC	CASGTGDSPNYGYTF
TRBJ2-6	NA	NA	TRBV4-3	TGCGCCAGCAGCCGCAGGACAGACTCTCTACAACCTGGGGCCAACGTCCTGACTTTC	CASSRRTDSLQPGANVLTF
TRBJ1-4	NA	TRBD1	TRBV5-1	TGCGCCAGCAGCTTGGCCAGACAGGGAGGAGAAAAACTGTTTTTT	CASSLARQGGEKLFF
TRBJ2-5	once	NA	TRBV6-6	TGTGCCACCCTACTGAGGGAGACCCAGTACTTC	CATLLRETQYF
TRBJ2-1	NA	NA	TRBV19	TGTGCCAGTACCCCCTCTCCGAGCTCCTACAATGAGCAGTTCTTC	CASTPSPSSYNEQFF